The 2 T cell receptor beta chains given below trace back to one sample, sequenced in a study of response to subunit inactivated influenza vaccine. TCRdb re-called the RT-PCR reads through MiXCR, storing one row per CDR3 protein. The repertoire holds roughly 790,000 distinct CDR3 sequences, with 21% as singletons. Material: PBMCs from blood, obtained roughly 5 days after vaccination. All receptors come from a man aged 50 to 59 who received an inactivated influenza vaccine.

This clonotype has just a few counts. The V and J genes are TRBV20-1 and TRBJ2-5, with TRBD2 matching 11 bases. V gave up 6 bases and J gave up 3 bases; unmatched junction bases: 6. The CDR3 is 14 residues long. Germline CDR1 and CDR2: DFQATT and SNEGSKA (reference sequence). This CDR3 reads CSATGTSGKETQYF. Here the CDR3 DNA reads TGCAGTGCGACCGGGACTAGCGGAAAAGAGACCCAGTACTTC.

The chain's CDR3 is CSVGLAGFYNEQFF. Here the CDR3 DNA reads TGCAGCGTTGGACTAGCGGGGTTCTACAATGAGCAGTTCTTC. The chain carries TRBV29-1 and TRBJ2-1, with 11 bases aligning to TRBD2. CDR3 length: 14 residues. Trimming removed 4 bases from V and 3 bases from J; junction bases left unmatched: 2. Germline V gene sequence: CDR1 SQVTM, CDR2 ANQGSEA.